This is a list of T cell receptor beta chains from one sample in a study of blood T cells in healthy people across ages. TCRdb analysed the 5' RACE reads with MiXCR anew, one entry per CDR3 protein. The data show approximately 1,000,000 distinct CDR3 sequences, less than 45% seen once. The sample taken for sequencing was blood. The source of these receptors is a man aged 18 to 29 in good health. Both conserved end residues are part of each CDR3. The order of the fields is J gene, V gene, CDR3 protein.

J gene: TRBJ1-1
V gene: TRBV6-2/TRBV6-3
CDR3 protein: CASSYGGIEAFF

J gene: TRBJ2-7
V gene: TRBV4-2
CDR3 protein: CASSHGSQGYEQYF

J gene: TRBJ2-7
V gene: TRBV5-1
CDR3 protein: CASSLDGTVGNYEQYF

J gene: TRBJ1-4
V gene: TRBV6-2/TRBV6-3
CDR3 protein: CASSYHRDSEKLFF

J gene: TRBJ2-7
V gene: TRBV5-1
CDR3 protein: CASSSGAAVYEQYF

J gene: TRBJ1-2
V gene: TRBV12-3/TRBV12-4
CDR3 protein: CASRSEGGRGYTF

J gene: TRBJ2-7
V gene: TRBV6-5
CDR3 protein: CASSYGTTYEQYF

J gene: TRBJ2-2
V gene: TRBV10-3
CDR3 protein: CAISDPDGLAGNTGELFF

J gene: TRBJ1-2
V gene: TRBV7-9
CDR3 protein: CASSLALRDSYGYTF

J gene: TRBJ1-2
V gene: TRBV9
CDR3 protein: CASSVAPGDYYGYTF

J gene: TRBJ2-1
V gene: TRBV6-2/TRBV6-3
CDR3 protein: CASSSSPASSYNEQFF

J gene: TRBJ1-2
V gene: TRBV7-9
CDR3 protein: CASSLALGQRANYGYTF

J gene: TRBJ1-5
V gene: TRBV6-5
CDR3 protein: CASSYYRGGNQPQHF

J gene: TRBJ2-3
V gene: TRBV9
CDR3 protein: CASSGTGGSTDTQYF

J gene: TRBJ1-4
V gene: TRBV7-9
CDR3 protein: CASSLVEREKLFF

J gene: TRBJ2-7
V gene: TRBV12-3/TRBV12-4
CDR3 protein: CASRLHCEQYF

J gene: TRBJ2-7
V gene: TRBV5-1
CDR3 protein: CASSFTDRNREQYF

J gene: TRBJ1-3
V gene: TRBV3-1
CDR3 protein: CASSRGAGNTIYF

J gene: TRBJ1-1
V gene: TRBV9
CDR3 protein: CASSVVPGGVAFF

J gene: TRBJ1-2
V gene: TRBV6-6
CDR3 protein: CASSLQGFGGYTF

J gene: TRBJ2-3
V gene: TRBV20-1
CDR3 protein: CSAPSGGAVRDTQYF

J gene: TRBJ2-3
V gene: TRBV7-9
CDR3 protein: CASNFETGSDTQYF

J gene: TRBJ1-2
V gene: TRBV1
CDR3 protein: CTSSQDKRLLEVIQYGYTF

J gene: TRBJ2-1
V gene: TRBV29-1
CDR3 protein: CSVLVVVTKEQFF

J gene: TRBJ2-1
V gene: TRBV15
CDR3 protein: CATSRELQGRFKEQFF

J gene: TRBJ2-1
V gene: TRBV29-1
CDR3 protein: CSVESLVTYNEQFF

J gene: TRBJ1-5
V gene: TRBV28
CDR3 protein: CASNRGGSVQPQHF

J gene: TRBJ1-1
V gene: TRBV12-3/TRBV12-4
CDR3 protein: CASSFHQKNTEAFF

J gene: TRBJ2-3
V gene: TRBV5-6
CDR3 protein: CASSRSSGPRGTDTQYF

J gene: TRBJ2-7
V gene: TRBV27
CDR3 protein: CASAGGGPSYEQYF

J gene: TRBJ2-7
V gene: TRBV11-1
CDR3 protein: CASIRPGTYEQYF

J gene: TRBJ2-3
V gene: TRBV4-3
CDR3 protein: CASSSRGQIRGDTQYF

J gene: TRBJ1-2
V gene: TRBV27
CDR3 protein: CASSSRGRHGYTF

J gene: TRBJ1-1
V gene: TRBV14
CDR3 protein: CASSPLGQGMNTEAFF

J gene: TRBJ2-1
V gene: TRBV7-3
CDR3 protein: CASSLGQADNEQFF

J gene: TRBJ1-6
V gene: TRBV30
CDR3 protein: CAWTYRGSNSPLHF

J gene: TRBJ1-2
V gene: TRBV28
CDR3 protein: CASIPGQGVSRYGYTF

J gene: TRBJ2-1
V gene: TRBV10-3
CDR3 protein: CAISEDHGAYNEQFF

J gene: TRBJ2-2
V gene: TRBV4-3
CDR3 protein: CASAEGVLRTGELFF

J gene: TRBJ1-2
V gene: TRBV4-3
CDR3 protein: CASSKRPGQEILYGYTF

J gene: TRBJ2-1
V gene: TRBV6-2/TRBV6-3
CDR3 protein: CASNIVQGYNEQFF

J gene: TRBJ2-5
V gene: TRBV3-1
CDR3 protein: CASSQDVETQYF

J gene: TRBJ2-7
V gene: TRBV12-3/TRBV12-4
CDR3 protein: CASSLFMTAFYEQYF

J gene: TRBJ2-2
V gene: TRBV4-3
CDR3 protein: CASSQYRLAGVGELFF

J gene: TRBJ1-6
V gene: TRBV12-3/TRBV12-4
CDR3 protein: CASTPGLRSPLHF

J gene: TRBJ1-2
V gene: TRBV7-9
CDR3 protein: CASSLGLEGYGYTF